This TCR beta chain was sequenced for a study of blood T cell repertoires in COVID-19. As for the study in general: Italy, Spain and the United States were the sources of the convalescent and acute COVID-19 samples. Sources were T cells, B-cell-depleted T cells, or PBMCs; the material itself was cDNA or gDNA.

In the original analysis: Reference gene primer amplification yielded estimated nucleated cell counts. Profiled with immunoSEQ multiplex PCR; TCRdb holds only in-frame clones, not every one. The DNA was the basis for D and trimming; V, J and clone size are from that table. The sample records 200,000 to 300,000 clones, about 90% being singletons. Recruited during active infection, patients (from Seattle) were subsequently followed longitudinally. The CDR3 length is 15 residues. Germline CDR1 reads SGHRS; CDR2 reads YFSETQ. Deletions cut 1 base from V and 1 base from J, with 12 bases between. This clonotype was obtained from a man between 25 and 39 years old with COVID-19, enrolled during active disease. Sequencing was done on a sample of peripheral blood. The chain couples TRBV5-1 to TRBJ2-7, with D maybe TRBD1 (5 bases). The CDR3 DNA follows: TGCGCCAGCAGCTTGTTATCGACAGATTCCTACGAGCAGTACTTC. Its protein product is CASSLLSTDSYEQYF.